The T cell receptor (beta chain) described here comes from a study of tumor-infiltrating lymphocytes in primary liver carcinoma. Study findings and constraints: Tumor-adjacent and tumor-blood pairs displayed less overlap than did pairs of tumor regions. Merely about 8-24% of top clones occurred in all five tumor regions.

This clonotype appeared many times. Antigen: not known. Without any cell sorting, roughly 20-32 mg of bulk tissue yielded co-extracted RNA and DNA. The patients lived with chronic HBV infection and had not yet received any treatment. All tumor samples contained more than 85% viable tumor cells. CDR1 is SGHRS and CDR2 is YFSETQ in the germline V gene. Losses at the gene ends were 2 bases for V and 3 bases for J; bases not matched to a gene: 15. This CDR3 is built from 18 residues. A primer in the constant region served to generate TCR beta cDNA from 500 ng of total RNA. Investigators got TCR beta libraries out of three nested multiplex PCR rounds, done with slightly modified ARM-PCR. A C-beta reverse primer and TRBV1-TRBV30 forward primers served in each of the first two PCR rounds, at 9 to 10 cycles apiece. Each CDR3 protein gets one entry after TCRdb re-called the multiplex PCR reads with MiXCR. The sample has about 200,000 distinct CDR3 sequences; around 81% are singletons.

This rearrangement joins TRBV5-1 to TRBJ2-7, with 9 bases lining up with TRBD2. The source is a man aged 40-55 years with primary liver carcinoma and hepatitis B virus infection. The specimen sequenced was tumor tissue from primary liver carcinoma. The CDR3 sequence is CASSFRTSVTGGSYEQYF. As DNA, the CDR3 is TGCGCCAGCAGCTTCAGGACTAGCGTAACTGGGGGAAGCTACGAGCAGTACTTC. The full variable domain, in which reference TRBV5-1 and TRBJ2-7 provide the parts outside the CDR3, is KAGVTQTPRYLIKTRGQQVTLSCSPISGHRSVSWYQQTPGQGLQFLFEYFSETQRNKGNFPGRFSGRQFSNSRSEMNVSTLELGDSALYLCASSFRTSVTGGSYEQYFGPGTRLTVT.